The 5 T cell receptor beta chains below come from one sample, sequenced in a study of Ad26.COV2.S vaccination and SARS-CoV-2 variants (dated by TCRdb to the early 2020s). The treatment or condition label corresponds to: some 20 received Ad26.COV2.S at low or high dose, single or two shots; about 5 received placebo; per-sample allocation not given. For vaccine and placebo recipients, the sequenced repertoires came from samples collected on day 63 after the first injection. The library was built by means of the immunoSEQ multiplex PCR assay. Held by TCRdb, this immuneACCESS table contains in-frame sequences only and omits some clones. Under half of the omission traces to an unresolved V gene where checked; the cause of the rest is unknown. The sample table shows 400,000 or so clones, and 80% to 90% are seen once. The ten top clones hold approximately 3.7% of the sample. The source was peripheral blood, collected in a trial of Ad26.COV2.S vaccine versus placebo. Receptors originate from a person aged 18-65 years who received the Ad26.COV2.S COVID-19 vaccine or a placebo.

The chain joins TRBV4-3 to TRBJ1-6; D gene uncertain. Trimming took off 2 bases at V and 7 bases at J, with 15 bases between the two ends. The CDR3 has 16 residues. Germline values: CDR1 LGHNA, CDR2 YSLEER. This CDR3 is CASSQTTLGGNSPLHF. CDR3 coding DNA: TGCGCCAGCAGCCAAACCACGCTCGGAGGCAATTCACCCCTCCACTTT.

The chain uses TRBV2 and TRBJ2-1; D call uncertain. The V gene lost 6 bases and the J gene lost 0 bases, with 12 bases spanning the gap. Germline V gene sequence: CDR1 SNHLY, CDR2 FYNNEI. This CDR3 comprises 15 residues. The CDR3 sequence is CASRVSVYSYNEQFF. The CDR3 coding sequence is TGTGCCAGCAGAGTCTCCGTTTACTCCTACAATGAGCAGTTCTTC.

V usage is TRBV4-1 and J usage is TRBJ1-1, with D uncertain. CDR1 MGHRA and CDR2 YSYEKL come from the germline V gene. The length of the CDR3 is 13 residues. Trimming shortened V by 1 base and J by 1 base, and 4 bases separated the two germline ends. The CDR3 nucleotides read TGCGCCAGCAGCCAAGGGGCGAACACTGAAGCTTTCTTT. Translating it yields CASSQGANTEAFF.

This sequence joins TRBV7-9 and TRBJ2-5; no clear D gene. CDR3 length equals 11 residues. Germline-derived CDR1 and CDR2 are SEHNR and FQNEAQ (reference sequence). V lost 6 bases to trimming and J lost 5 bases, with 7 bases between them. The CDR3 DNA sequence: TGTGCCAGCAGTATAAGTGAGACCCAGTACTTC. Translated: CASSISETQYF.

J is TRBJ2-5 and V is TRBV20-1; D call uncertain. Trimming left V 0 bases short and J 4 bases short, with 3 bases between. The CDR3 has 11 residues. The germline gives CDR1 DFQATT, CDR2 SNEGSKA (reference sequence). Written as DNA, the CDR3 is TGCAGTGCTAGAGATCGAGAGACCCAGTACTTC. Its protein is CSARDRETQYF.